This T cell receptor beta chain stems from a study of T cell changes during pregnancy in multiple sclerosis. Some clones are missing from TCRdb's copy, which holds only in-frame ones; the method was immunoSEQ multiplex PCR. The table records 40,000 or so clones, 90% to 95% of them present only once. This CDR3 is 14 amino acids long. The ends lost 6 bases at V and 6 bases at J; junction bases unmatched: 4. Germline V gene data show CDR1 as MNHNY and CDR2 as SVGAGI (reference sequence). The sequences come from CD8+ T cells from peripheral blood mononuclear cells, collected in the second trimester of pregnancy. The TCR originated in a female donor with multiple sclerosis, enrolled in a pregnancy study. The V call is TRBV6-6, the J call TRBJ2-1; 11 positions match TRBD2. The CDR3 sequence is CASRIAGGPNEQFF. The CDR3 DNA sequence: TGTGCCAGCAGGATAGCGGGAGGGCCCAATGAGCAGTTCTTC.